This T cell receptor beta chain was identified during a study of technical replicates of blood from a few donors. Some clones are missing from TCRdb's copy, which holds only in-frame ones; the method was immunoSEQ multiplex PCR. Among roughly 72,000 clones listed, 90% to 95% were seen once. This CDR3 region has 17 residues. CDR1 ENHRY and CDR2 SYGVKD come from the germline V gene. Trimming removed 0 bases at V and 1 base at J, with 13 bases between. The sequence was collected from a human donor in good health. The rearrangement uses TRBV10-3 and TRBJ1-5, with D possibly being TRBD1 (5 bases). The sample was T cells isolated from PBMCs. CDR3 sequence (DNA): TGTGCCATCAGTGAGTCAGGAAGGGGACTCAGCAATCAGCCCCAGCATTTT. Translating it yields CAISESGRGLSNQPQHF.